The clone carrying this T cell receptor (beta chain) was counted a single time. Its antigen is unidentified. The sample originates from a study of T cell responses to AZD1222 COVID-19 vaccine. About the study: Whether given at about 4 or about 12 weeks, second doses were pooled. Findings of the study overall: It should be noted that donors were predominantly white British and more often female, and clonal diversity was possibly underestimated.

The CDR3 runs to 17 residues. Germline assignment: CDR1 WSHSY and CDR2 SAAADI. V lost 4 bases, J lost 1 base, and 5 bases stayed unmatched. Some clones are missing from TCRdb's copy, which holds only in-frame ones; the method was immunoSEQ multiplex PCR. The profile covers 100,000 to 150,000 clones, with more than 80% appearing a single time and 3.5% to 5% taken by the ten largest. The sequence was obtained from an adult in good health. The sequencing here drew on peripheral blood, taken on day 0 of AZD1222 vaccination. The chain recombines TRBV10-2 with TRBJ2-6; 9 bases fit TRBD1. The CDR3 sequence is CASSAWTGVSGANVLTF. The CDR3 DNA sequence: TGCGCCAGCAGTGCATGGACAGGGGTATCTGGGGCCAACGTCCTGACTTTC.